This T cell receptor (beta chain) was found in a study of T-cell memory formation after mild COVID-19. About the study: Among the donors, TCR clusters were largely specific to each donor. Study-wide results and limits: Researchers could not confirm that second-wave clones peaking on day 37 targeted SARS-CoV-2.

Concerning this clonotype: The antigen is not known.

Constant-segment primers and 5'RACE yielded cDNA libraries for TCR alpha and TCR beta, each carrying sample barcodes and UMIs. Using its own MiXCR run on the 5' RACE reads, TCRdb lists one record per CDR3 protein. The sample has roughly 240,000 distinct CDR3 sequences, approximately 15% seen once. This TCR derives from an adult woman who had mild COVID-19 (a few samples of this study predate the infection). Cell type and time point are not known. The sequencing input was PBMCs or a T cell subset sorted from them (not recorded which).

As DNA, the CDR3 is TGTGCCAGCAGTTTAGATTCCTTCGTGGGGCAAGCTTTCTTT. It codes for CASSLDSFVGQAFF. The chain has TRBV12-3 or TRBV12-4 and TRBJ1-1, with D possibly matching TRBD1 (5 bases). Trimming shortened V by 1 base and J by 9 bases, and 15 bases separated the two germline ends. The CDR3 is 14 residues long.